What follows is one T cell receptor (beta chain) and its context. Antigen: not known. The V gene's germline CDR1 is KGHSH and CDR2 LQKENI. The V end was cut by 3 bases, the J end by 1 base, with 12 bases between. The CDR3 sequence is 15 residues long. This sample was included in a study of cytomegalovirus exposure and HLA in healthy donors. Regarding the study as a whole: Rare TCR sequences predominated, though certain public TCRs were found in many donors. It was confirmed in vitro that three of the CMV-associated chains were specific for CMV antigens. It was found in a later analysis that first-cohort TCR clusters tended to co-occur in the roughly 120 validation repertoires.

The method was immunoSEQ multiplex PCR; TCRdb's version includes in-frame clones alone and lacks a portion of them. This repertoire shows tens of thousands of clones, nearly 95% found once; its top ten account for roughly 2%. Separation from the roughly 680-subject first cohort characterized the approximately 130-subject validation cohort, to which the donors belonged. This clonotype was obtained from a young woman in good health and CMV-seronegative. The chain combines TRBV18 with TRBJ2-5; D not certain. What was sequenced was PBMCs. The chain's CDR3 is CASSPRFKFQETQYF. In DNA, the CDR3 is TGTGCCAGCTCACCGAGGTTCAAGTTCCAAGAGACCCAGTACTTC.